These 9 T cell receptor beta chains originate from one sample sequenced in a study of blood T cell repertoires in COVID-19. Sequencing used immunoSEQ multiplex PCR; TCRdb keeps in-frame clones, though not all of them. The profile shows about 270,000 clones, around nine tenths of them singletons. Sequencing was performed on peripheral blood. These receptors all stem from a man aged 35-49 years with active or convalescent COVID-19.

The chain links TRBV30 to TRBJ2-5; D is undetermined. With 3 bases removed from V and 4 bases from J, the gap between germline ends came to 12 bases. The CDR3 spans 13 residues. Germline V CDR1 and CDR2: GTSNPN, SVGIG (reference sequence). This CDR3 is CAWSGTVLETQYF. The CDR3 bases are TGTGCCTGGAGCGGCACAGTCCTAGAGACCCAGTACTTC.

CDR3 region: CASSGVLGQGDPNYGYTF. CDR3 DNA: TGTGCCAGCAGTGGGGTTCTGGGACAGGGTGATCCTAACTATGGCTACACCTTC. This chain uses TRBV25-1 with TRBJ1-2, with 9 bases identical to TRBD1. This CDR3 is built from 18 residues. Germline CDR1 and CDR2: MGHDK and SYGVNS. V trimming: 4 bases; J trimming: 0 bases; junction bases outside the gene matches: 12.

The chain joins TRBV2 to TRBJ2-1, with TRBD2 as a possible D gene (6 bases). Trimming cost V 6 bases and J 2 bases, with 20 bases left between them. There are 17 residues in the CDR3. CDR1 and CDR2 (germline): SNHLY, FYNNEI. The CDR3 reads CASSSRVAGWTYNEQFF. In DNA, the CDR3 is TGTGCCAGCAGCTCGAGGGTGGCGGGATGGACCTACAATGAGCAGTTCTTC.

This clone appeared many times. V usage is TRBV7-2 and J usage is TRBJ2-5; possibly TRBD1 for D (7 bases). Per germline, CDR1 SGHTA and CDR2 FQGNSA. Trimming pared 1 base from V and 5 bases from J, leaving 14 bases between. The CDR3 consists of 15 residues. Here the CDR3 DNA reads TGTGCCAGCAGCTTAGAAGGCAGGGGGGTTGAGACCCAGTACTTC. Translation gives CASSLEGRGVETQYF.

V usage is TRBV6-4 and J usage is TRBJ2-3; 13 bases match TRBD2. CDR3 size: 15 residues. CDR1 and CDR2 (germline): MRHNA, SNTAGT. The V gene end was trimmed by 7 bases and the J gene end by 6 bases; junction bases not matched to a gene: 7. CDR3 in amino acids: CASMITSGGADTQYF. CDR3 nucleotide sequence: TGTGCCAGCATGATAACTAGCGGGGGGGCCGATACGCAGTATTTT.

The rearrangement links TRBV10-3 to TRBJ2-1; 7 bases are shared with TRBD2. The germline gives CDR1 ENHRY, CDR2 SYGVKD. The CDR3 spans 14 residues. V lost 4 bases to trimming and J lost 4 bases; unmatched junction nucleotides: 4. Here the CDR3 DNA reads TGTGCCATCAGTGTGGCTAGCGGTTACAATGAGCAGTTCTTC. Amino acid sequence: CAISVASGYNEQFF.

The chain employs TRBV24-1 and TRBJ2-7; D is ambiguous. The CDR3 has 14 amino acids. Trimming took 2 bases from V and 3 from J, leaving 10 bases between them. Per germline, CDR1 KGHDR and CDR2 SFDVKD. In nucleotides, the CDR3 is TGTGCCACCAGTGATTCGAACAGAATCTACGAGCAGTACTTC. Translation: CATSDSNRIYEQYF.

The chain's CDR3 is CASSSFPGDSYEQYF. CDR3 bases: TGCGCCAGCAGCTCCTTTCCGGGGGACTCCTACGAGCAGTACTTC. V is TRBV5-1 and J is TRBJ2-7, with D tentatively TRBD2 (6 bases). V lost 3 bases, J lost 0 bases, and 13 bases lay in between. Germline lookup yields CDR1 SGHRS and CDR2 YFSETQ. CDR3 length: 15 residues.

To note about this clone: The sample holds other DNA sequences that translate to the same CDR3. The chain uses TRBV12-3 or TRBV12-4 and TRBJ2-3; D is unclear. This CDR3 is 11 amino acids long. The V end lost 6 bases, the J end lost 3 bases, and 4 bases lay between the germline ends. In DNA form, the CDR3 reads TGTGCCAGCAGCCTAACAGATACGCAGTATTTT. This gives the protein CASSLTDTQYF.